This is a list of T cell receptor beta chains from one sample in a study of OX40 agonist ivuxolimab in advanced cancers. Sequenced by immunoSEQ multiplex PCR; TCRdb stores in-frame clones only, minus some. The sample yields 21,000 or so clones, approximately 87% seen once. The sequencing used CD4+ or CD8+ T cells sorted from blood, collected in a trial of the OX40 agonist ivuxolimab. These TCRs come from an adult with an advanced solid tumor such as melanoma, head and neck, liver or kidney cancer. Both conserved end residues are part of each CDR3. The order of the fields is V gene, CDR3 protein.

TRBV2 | CASRVYNYGYTF
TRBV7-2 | CASSLRSLSGAYEQYF
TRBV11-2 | CASSLVASGGINEQFF
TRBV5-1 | CASSVGGDAFF
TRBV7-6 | CASSLSADPISYNEQFF
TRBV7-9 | CASSLVLPLYNEQFF
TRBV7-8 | CASSLMARGLLNQPQHF
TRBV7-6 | CASSSPGVVGGTYEQYF
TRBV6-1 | CASSGDRGPYNEQFF
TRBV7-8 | CASKKRGPQETQYF
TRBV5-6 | CASSLGRIYGYTF
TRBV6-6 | CASSSTSGGLTDTQYF
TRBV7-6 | CASSPGTGGGTEAFF
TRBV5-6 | CASSLWDNSYEQYF
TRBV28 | CASSSPADRAGNTIYF
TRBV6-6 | CASSPDQDSAIQYF